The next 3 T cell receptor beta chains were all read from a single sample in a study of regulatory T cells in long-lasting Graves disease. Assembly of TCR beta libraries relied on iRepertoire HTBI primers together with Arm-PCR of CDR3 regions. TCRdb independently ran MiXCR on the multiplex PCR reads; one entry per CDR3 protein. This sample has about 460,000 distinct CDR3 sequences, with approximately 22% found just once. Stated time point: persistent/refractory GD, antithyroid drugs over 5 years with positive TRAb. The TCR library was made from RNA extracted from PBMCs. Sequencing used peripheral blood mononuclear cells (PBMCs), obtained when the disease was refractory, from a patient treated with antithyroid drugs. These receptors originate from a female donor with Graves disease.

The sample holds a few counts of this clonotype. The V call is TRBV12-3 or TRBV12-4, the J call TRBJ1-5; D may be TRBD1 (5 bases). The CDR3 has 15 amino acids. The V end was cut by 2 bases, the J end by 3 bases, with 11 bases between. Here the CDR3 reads CASSLRRGSNQPQHF. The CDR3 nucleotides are TGTGCCAGCAGTTTAAGACGGGGCTCCAATCAGCCCCAGCATTTT.

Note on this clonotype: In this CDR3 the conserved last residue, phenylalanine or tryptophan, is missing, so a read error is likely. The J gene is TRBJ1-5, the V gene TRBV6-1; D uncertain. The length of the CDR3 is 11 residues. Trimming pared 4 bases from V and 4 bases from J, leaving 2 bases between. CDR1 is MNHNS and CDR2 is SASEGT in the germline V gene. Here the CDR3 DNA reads TGTGCCAGCAGTGGTAATCAGCCCCAGCATTCT. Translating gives CASSGNQPQHS.

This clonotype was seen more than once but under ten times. CDR3 nucleotide sequence: TGCGCCAGCAGCCGAAGCGGGACAGGCGTTCCAAACTATGGCTACACCTTC. Translation: CASSRSGTGVPNYGYTF. V usage is TRBV4-1 and J usage is TRBJ1-2; 8 nucleotides line up with TRBD1. CDR3 length: 17 residues. The V gene end was trimmed by 4 bases and the J gene end by 2 bases; junction bases not matched to a gene: 12. In germline, CDR1 is MGHRA, CDR2 YSYEKL.